These 20 T cell receptor beta chains came from one sample sequenced in a study of human T cells and chemical hapten exposure. From whole blood left unfractionated, total RNA was extracted. Unique molecular identifiers were attached to individual cDNA molecules during library preparation. TCRdb processed the reads anew with MiXCR; each CDR3 protein has one entry. The sample records around 3,100 distinct CDR3 sequences, approximately 51% being singletons. Sequencing was done on a sample of whole blood. Source of these receptors: a human donor who had alopecia or was a healthy volunteer (not recorded which). Some clones in this sample may be carry-over from other donors' samples. This table probably holds off-target reads from a library built for another chain.

The sample holds a few counts of this clonotype. The CDR3, as DNA: TGTGCCAGCAGCTTGACTCCCAGCACAGATACGCAGTATTTT. It is translated as CASSLTPSTDTQYF. V usage is TRBV7-3 and J usage is TRBJ2-3, with no clear D. V was shortened by 3 bases and J by 0 bases, with 7 bases between the two germline ends. The CDR3 is 14 amino acids. Germline CDR1 reads SGHTA; CDR2 reads FQGTGA.

V usage is TRBV6-5 and J usage is TRBJ2-7; 7 bases are a match to TRBD1. The V and J ends lost 11 bases and 2 bases, in that order; junction bases with no gene match: 15. This CDR3 has 15 residues. Germline V gives CDR1 MNHEY, CDR2 SVGAGI. The CDR3 nucleotides read TGTGCCGGGGAACGGCCCCGGGACAGAACCTACGAGCAGTACTTC. It yields the protein CAGERPRDRTYEQYF.

The chain combines TRBV3-1 with TRBJ2-5; a possible D gene is TRBD1 (5 bases). With 1 base removed from V and 3 bases from J, the gap between germline ends came to 12 bases. Germline loops: CDR1 LGHDT, CDR2 YNNKEL (reference sequence). This CDR3 contains 15 residues. This CDR3 is CASSQGTIREETQYF. The CDR3 nucleotides read TGTGCCAGCAGCCAAGGGACAATCCGGGAAGAGACCCAGTACTTC.

The rearrangement joins TRBV11-2 to TRBJ2-1; D remains unclear. The V gene's germline CDR1 is SGHAT and CDR2 FQNNGV. Trimming removed 2 bases from V and 10 bases from J, with 6 bases in between. The CDR3 contains 11 residues. CDR3 nucleotide sequence: TGTGCCAGCAGCTTAAGCGACGAGCAGTTCTTC. Its protein is CASSLSDEQFF.

This chain links TRBV11-2 with TRBJ2-3, with no clear D. V was pared by 1 base and J by 4 bases, with 0 bases between. Germline values: CDR1 SGHAT, CDR2 FQNNGV. This CDR3 is built from 11 residues. CDR3 region: CASSLADTQYF. The CDR3 DNA sequence: TGTGCCAGCAGCTTAGCAGATACGCAGTATTTT.

This clonotype showed up just once. This sequence joins TRBV7-9 and TRBJ2-4; no clear D gene. V lost 3 bases and J 5 bases, leaving 5 bases between the germline ends. Germline V lookup: CDR1 SEHNR, CDR2 FQNEAQ (reference sequence). CDR3 size: 12 residues. This chain's CDR3 is CASSLAENIQYF. The CDR3 nucleotides are TGTGCCAGCAGCTTGGCAGAAAACATTCAGTACTTC.

The gene calls are TRBV3-1 and TRBJ1-2; D gene unclear. Germline-derived CDR1 and CDR2 are LGHDT and YNNKEL (reference sequence). The V and J ends lost 4 bases and 2 bases respectively, with 14 bases between them. The CDR3 sequence is 15 residues long. Here the CDR3 DNA reads TGTGCCAGCAGCCGGATGGCAGCGACGAACTATGGCTACACCTTC. Translation: CASSRMAATNYGYTF.

This sequence joins TRBV7-3 and TRBJ2-3; perhaps TRBD2 as D (6 bases). Deletions cut 1 base from V and 2 bases from J, with 16 bases between. The CDR3 is 17 residues long. Germline V gene lookup returns CDR1 SGHTA and CDR2 FQGTGA. The CDR3 reads CASSLMMRDSSTDTQYF. DNA for the CDR3: TGTGCCAGCAGCTTAATGATGCGGGACTCCTCCACAGATACGCAGTATTTT.

This clonotype has a handful of counts. The gene calls are TRBV5-1 and TRBJ2-4; 7 nucleotides match TRBD1. Germline CDR1 reads SGHRS; CDR2 reads YFSETQ. The CDR3 has 17 amino acids. J lost 7 bases, V lost 4 bases, and 17 bases had no gene match. For the CDR3, the DNA is TGCGCCAGCAGCCCACGGACAGGAGTGGGTAAAGGGAACATTCAGTACTTC. Translated, it gives CASSPRTGVGKGNIQYF.

The sample holds a few counts of this clonotype. This chain connects TRBV6-1 to TRBJ2-2, with 9 bases matching TRBD2. This CDR3 has 16 amino acids. The germline V gene encodes CDR1 MNHNS and CDR2 SASEGT. Trimming took 2 bases from V and 4 from J; bases not matched to a gene: 5. For the CDR3, the DNA is TGTGCCAGCAGTGAATGGGATAGCGGGAGCACCGGGGAGCTGTTTTTT. It yields the protein CASSEWDSGSTGELFF.

The J gene is TRBJ2-1, the V gene TRBV9, with TRBD2 identical over 7 bases. After removal of 0 bases from V and 10 bases from J, the junction contained 7 bases not matched to a gene. Per the germline V gene, CDR1 is SGDLS and CDR2 is YYNGEE. The CDR3 has 14 amino acids. CDR3 protein: CASSVGGDYGEQFF. The CDR3 nucleotides are TGTGCCAGCAGCGTAGGAGGGGACTACGGAGAGCAGTTCTTC.

The chain joins TRBV7-2 to TRBJ2-7; 9 bases match TRBD1. There are 14 residues in the CDR3. Germline CDR1 reads SGHTA; CDR2 reads FQGNSA. V shed 5 bases and J 3 bases; nucleotides not matched to a gene: 5. CDR3 sequence (DNA): TGTGCCAGCAGCCCGGACAGGGGTTTCTACGAGCAGTACTTC. It codes for CASSPDRGFYEQYF.

In DNA, the CDR3 is TGCAGCGTTGAGGAACTGGTCAGTGGACAGGGGCAGTTCTTC. Its translation: CSVEELVSGQGQFF. The chain combines TRBV29-1 with TRBJ2-1; 8 bases align to TRBD1. This CDR3 comprises 14 residues. CDR1 is SQVTM, CDR2 ANQGSEA, per germline. Trimming cost V 3 bases and J 12 bases; bases outside gene matches: 13.

This clonotype was detected a few times. The chain uses TRBV12-3 or TRBV12-4 and TRBJ2-7, with D possibly matching TRBD2 (6 bases). The ends were cut back, 5 bases at V and 3 bases at J, with 14 bases in the middle. This CDR3 is 14 amino acids long. DNA for the CDR3: TGTGCCAGCAGTGCCCGGGGACTTTACTACGAGCAGTACTTC. Protein sequence: CASSARGLYYEQYF.

This chain links TRBV28 with TRBJ2-7; D perhaps matches TRBD2 (5 bases). The CDR3 loop spans 15 amino acids. Germline V gives CDR1 MDHEN, CDR2 SYDVKM. Trimming stripped 5 bases from V and 2 bases from J, with 16 bases between. The CDR3, as DNA: TGTGCCAGCAGTGGCGGACTCCCTCGGGCCTACGAGCAGTACTTC. This codes for CASSGGLPRAYEQYF.

The chain carries TRBV15 and TRBJ2-3, with D uncertain. Germline V CDR1 and CDR2: LNHNV, YYDKDF (reference sequence). This CDR3 is 12 amino acids long. The V gene lost 0 bases and the J gene lost 7 bases, with 5 bases spanning the gap. The CDR3 reads CATSRESYTQYF. CDR3 coding DNA: TGTGCCACCAGCAGAGAATCGTATACGCAGTATTTT. Full variable domain (missing parts from reference TRBV15 and TRBJ2-3): DAMVIQNPRYQVTQFGKPVTLSCSQTLNHNVMYWYQQKSSQAPKLLFHYYDKDFNNEADTPDNFQSRRPNTSFCFLDIRSPGLGDTAMYLCATSRESYTQYFGPGTRLTVL.

CDR3 DNA sequence: TGCAGTGCTAGAGATCCCCCGAAGGAGCAGTACTTC. Amino acids: CSARDPPKEQYF. This chain uses TRBV20-1 with TRBJ2-7; D unclear. Germline CDR1 reads DFQATT; CDR2 reads SNEGSKA (reference sequence). The CDR3 spans 12 residues. The V end lost 0 bases, the J end lost 7 bases, and 10 bases lay between the germline ends.

J is TRBJ2-3 and V is TRBV7-8, with 7 bases matching TRBD2. The CDR3 loop spans 16 amino acids. From germline, CDR1 is SGHVS and CDR2 FQNEAQ. The J segment lost 1 base and the V segment lost 5 bases, leaving 9 bases of the junction unmatched. The CDR3 sequence: CASSLSLAVRTDTQYF. CDR3 DNA sequence: TGTGCCAGCAGCCTCTCTCTAGCGGTACGCACAGATACGCAGTATTTT.

This chain links TRBV11-3 with TRBJ2-3; 9 bases line up with TRBD1. The CDR3 contains 15 residues. Per the germline V gene, CDR1 is SGHNT and CDR2 is YENEEA. V lost 5 bases, J lost 3 bases, and 6 bases stayed unmatched. The CDR3 here is CASSTGTGLTDTQYF. The DNA for the CDR3 is TGTGCCAGCAGCACGGGGACAGGGCTTACAGATACGCAGTATTTT.

This clonotype was observed a few times. This chain uses TRBV18 with TRBJ2-1; tentatively, D is TRBD1 (6 bases). V shed 1 base and J shed 0 bases, with 13 bases lying between them. The CDR3 consists of 17 residues. Per germline, CDR1 KGHSH and CDR2 LQKENI. The CDR3 DNA reads TGTGCCAGCTCACCACAGTTGGACAGAATCTCCTACAATGAGCAGTTCTTC. Protein: CASSPQLDRISYNEQFF.